Listed below are T cell receptor beta chains from one sample, sequenced in a study of response to subunit inactivated influenza vaccine. TCRdb re-called the RT-PCR reads with MiXCR, one entry per CDR3 protein. The sample lists 500,000 to 600,000 distinct CDR3 sequences, roughly 10% seen once, with 9.5% to 12% in the top ten. These data also formed part of another study, on T cells expressing NK-cell markers.

The source material was PBMCs from blood, sampled on the day of vaccination. Receptor source: a man aged 50-59 years who received an inactivated influenza vaccine. CDR3s include the opening cysteine and the closing phenylalanine or tryptophan.

cdr3_aa v_call
CASSTRQGYSFPEAFF TRBV6-2/TRBV6-3
CASSLEQSNQPQHF TRBV5-5
CASSADRVQETQYF TRBV12-3/TRBV12-4
CASSLVGQGRVGYF TRBV11-2
CASRYSLGGQEGYTF TRBV12-3/TRBV12-4
CATSDENSGSKTQYF TRBV24-1
CAIRGEANEQFF TRBV10-3
CASSVDLPGELFF TRBV9
CSASSVNTDTQYF TRBV20-1
CSAMTGLMSEQYF TRBV20-1
CASSLSPLTSYEQYF TRBV7-6
CASVYIPGFAEAFF TRBV6-2/TRBV6-3
CASSYESGRAYNEQFF TRBV6-2/TRBV6-3
CSVFTGQGAGEQYF TRBV20-1
CSVAGPTGELFF TRBV29-1
CASSIAGTLSYNEQFF TRBV19
CSARALAGGGNYGYTF TRBV20-1
CASSSRKNTGELFF TRBV12-3/TRBV12-4
CATIRGQLNTGELFF TRBV12-3/TRBV12-4
CASSPWARQNTEAFF TRBV11-2